One T cell receptor (beta chain) is described in this entry. Its cognate antigen is unknown. Assay: immunoSEQ multiplex PCR; the TCRdb copy retains only in-frame clones and omits some. The sample has around 420,000 clones, approximately 87% seen once. Treatment denoted: some 19 received Ad26.COV2.S at low or high dose, single or two shots; roughly 5 received placebo; per-sample allocation not given. Specimens were obtained on day 63 following the first vaccine or placebo injection. This sample is drawn from a study of Ad26.COV2.S vaccination and SARS-CoV-2 variants. Across the study: The donor participated in the COV1001 trial, in its Ad26.COV2.S arm.

Notes on the study in general: Vaccinees showed greater spike-specific TCR breadth than placebo recipients. Comparability of non-spike TCR breadth was observed across vaccine and placebo recipients.

The CDR3 consists of 17 residues. The germline V and J ends were trimmed by 4 bases and 4 bases, with 22 bases remaining between them. In germline, CDR1 is LGHNA, CDR2 YSLEER. The material was peripheral blood, obtained in a trial of Ad26.COV2.S vaccine versus placebo. This TCR was sampled from a person aged 18-65 years who received the Ad26.COV2.S COVID-19 vaccine or a placebo. The V call is TRBV4-3, the J call TRBJ1-2; D gene ambiguous. CDR3 in amino acids: CASSLSPAAQKSYGYTF. DNA for the CDR3: TGCGCCAGCAGCCTCTCCCCCGCGGCCCAAAAGAGCTATGGCTACACCTTC.